This T cell receptor beta chain is from a study of prognosis after radiotherapy for stage I lung cancer. Study as a whole: Across the cohort, concurrent therapy accompanying stereotactic body radiotherapy was administered to no patient.

Germline V gives CDR1 LGHDT, CDR2 YNNKEL (reference sequence). V was cut by 4 bases and J by 7 bases, with 15 bases left in between. CDR3 length: 14 amino acids. This clonotype has more than one count but fewer than ten. A much larger clone lies a single base off, so this may be a read error. Multiplex PCR in two rounds served to amplify TCR beta CDR3 from genomic DNA. Specific primers for each TRBV and TRBJ gene were what first-round PCR used. TCRdb passed the multiplex PCR reads through MiXCR, listing each CDR3 protein once. In the table there are about 22,000 distinct CDR3 sequences, around 46% of which are singletons.

J is TRBJ2-3 and V is TRBV3-1, with D perhaps matching TRBD1 (6 bases). The sequenced sample was PBMCs, obtained before or after stereotactic body radiation therapy (not recorded which). This TCR was recovered from a donor over 45 with non-small cell lung cancer. DNA of the CDR3: TGTGCCAGCAGCCCCCAATGGGGGACATATACGCAGTATTTT. Encoded protein: CASSPQWGTYTQYF.